The 20 T cell receptor beta chains below come from one sample, sequenced in a study of T cell repertoires in cytomegalovirus infection. TCRdb redid the calling of the reads with MiXCR, one entry per CDR3 protein. This table holds 200,000 to 300,000 distinct CDR3 sequences, roughly an eighth found once. The source material was PBMCs. These receptors all come from a human donor in good health (CMV status not recorded). Some clones in this sample may be carry-over from other donors' samples.

This clonotype was detected ten times or more. The chain is built from TRBV28 and TRBJ2-4, with 10 bases aligning to TRBD1. Germline V gene sequence: CDR1 MDHEN, CDR2 SYDVKM. The CDR3 runs to 14 residues. Trimming took 7 bases from V and 7 from J; bases not matched to a gene: 7. This CDR3 reads CASTWGTGVNIQYF. The CDR3 region has the DNA TGTGCCAGCACCTGGGGGACAGGGGTGAACATTCAGTACTTC.

This clonotype turned up a few times. The genes are TRBV6-1 and TRBJ2-2; no firm D call. The CDR3 sequence is 13 residues long. With 2 bases removed from V and 3 bases from J, the gap between germline ends came to 4 bases. CDR1 MNHNS and CDR2 SASEGT come from the germline V gene. Here the CDR3 reads CASSELDTGELFF. CDR3 nucleotides: TGTGCCAGCAGTGAATTGGACACCGGGGAGCTGTTTTTT.

The gene calls are TRBV20-1 and TRBJ2-3; D not resolved. V gave up 3 bases and J gave up 2 bases, with 18 bases separating them. The CDR3 consists of 16 residues. Germline V gene lookup returns CDR1 DFQATT and CDR2 SNEGSKA (reference sequence). CDR3 in DNA: TGCAGTGCTAGGAGGAGCCCTACTCTCCACACAGATACGCAGTATTTT. Its protein is CSARRSPTLHTDTQYF.

A few counts support this clonotype. The chain is built from TRBV28 and TRBJ2-1; D ambiguous. Germline assignment: CDR1 MDHEN and CDR2 SYDVKM. The CDR3 sequence is 12 residues long. V gave up 6 bases and J gave up 3 bases, with 6 bases separating them. The chain's CDR3 is CASRTGYNEQFF. The CDR3 DNA reads as TGTGCCAGCAGGACTGGCTACAATGAGCAGTTCTTC.

This clonotype was observed a handful of times. The V and J genes are TRBV29-1 and TRBJ2-2; TRBD1 matches 7 bases. With V trimmed by 6 bases and J by 5 bases, 6 bases remained unmatched. The CDR3 sequence is 13 residues long. The germline gives CDR1 SQVTM, CDR2 ANQGSEA. The CDR3 DNA reads TGCAGCGTCCCACGACAGGGAACCGGGGAGCTGTTTTTT. Amino acid sequence: CSVPRQGTGELFF.

This clonotype has at least ten counts. The chain joins TRBV11-3 to TRBJ1-1, with D hard to call. Trimming took 5 bases from V and 3 from J, leaving 13 bases between them. The CDR3 loop spans 14 amino acids. Germline lookup yields CDR1 SGHNT and CDR2 YENEEA. The CDR3 here is CASSPTAVHTEAFF. The CDR3 DNA reads TGTGCCAGCAGCCCCACGGCCGTCCACACTGAAGCTTTCTTT.

This clonotype showed up many times. This sequence joins TRBV7-8 and TRBJ2-2, with a weak D call TRBD2 (5 bases). Trimming shortened V by 5 bases and J by 3 bases, and 10 bases separated the two germline ends. Germline V gives CDR1 SGHVS, CDR2 FQNEAQ. The CDR3 totals 14 residues. The CDR3 sequence is CASSRGPYTGELFF. The CDR3 nucleotides are TGTGCCAGCAGCCGAGGGCCATACACCGGGGAGCTGTTTTTT.

This clonotype was observed a few times. In nucleotides, the CDR3 is TGCAGCGTCTCGGGGGGGGGGTTTACTGAAGCTTTCTTT. Protein sequence: CSVSGGGFTEAFF. The genes are TRBV29-1 and TRBJ1-1; weak D call: TRBD1 (5 bases). V was shortened by 6 bases and J by 5 bases, with 16 bases between the two germline ends. CDR1 SQVTM and CDR2 ANQGSEA come from the germline V gene. CDR3 length: 13 amino acids.

This clonotype was detected a few times. The V gene is TRBV7-9, the J gene TRBJ1-1; 7 nucleotides line up with TRBD1. V lost 5 bases to trimming and J lost 0 bases; unmatched junction nucleotides: 6. CDR1 and CDR2 (germline): SEHNR, FQNEAQ (reference sequence). There are 15 residues in the CDR3. The CDR3 sequence: CASSRNRGMNTEAFF. The CDR3 DNA reads TGTGCCAGCAGCCGAAACAGGGGAATGAACACTGAAGCTTTCTTT.

The gene calls are TRBV7-3 and TRBJ2-7, with 9 bases fitting TRBD1. The CDR3 has 14 residues. V shed 5 bases and J 4 bases; nucleotides not matched to a gene: 6. Germline lookup yields CDR1 SGHTA and CDR2 FQGTGA. The CDR3 DNA follows: TGTGCCAGCAGCCCACGGACAGGGGAATACGAGCAGTACTTC. Its translation is CASSPRTGEYEQYF.

The chain links TRBV6-6 to TRBJ1-4, with D hard to call. Trimming removed 4 bases from V and 8 bases from J, with 8 bases in between. CDR1 and CDR2 (germline): MNHNY, SVGAGI (reference sequence). The CDR3 spans 12 residues. As DNA, the CDR3 is TGTGCCAGCAGTTCGGTGGACGAAAAACTGTTTTTT. Its protein product is CASSSVDEKLFF.

This clonotype was observed a handful of times. The rearrangement uses TRBV20-1 and TRBJ1-6, with a tentative D call TRBD1 (5 bases). The V and J ends lost 3 bases and 10 bases respectively, with 16 bases between them. In germline, CDR1 is DFQATT, CDR2 SNEGSKA (reference sequence). CDR3 length: 14 amino acids. DNA for the CDR3: TGCAGTGCTAGGCAGGGAGGAGAAGAATCACCCCTCCACTTT. This sequence encodes CSARQGGEESPLHF.

This clonotype showed up just a few times. This chain joins TRBV29-1 and TRBJ2-2; 9 nucleotides match TRBD1. The V and J ends lost 4 bases and 4 bases, in that order; junction bases with no gene match: 4. The CDR3 length is 14 residues. In germline, CDR1 is SQVTM, CDR2 ANQGSEA. CDR3 nucleotides: TGCAGCGTTGTAGGGACAGGGTTCACCGGGGAGCTGTTTTTT. Its translation: CSVVGTGFTGELFF.

This clonotype was recorded at least ten times. The V call is TRBV7-2, the J call TRBJ2-3; TRBD2 might be the D (5 bases). Trimming cost V 1 base and J 2 bases, with 10 bases left between them. The CDR3 contains 15 residues. The germline CDR1 and CDR2 sequences are SGHTA and FQGNSA. The CDR3 loop reads CASSLGGLPTDTQYF. Written as DNA, the CDR3 is TGTGCCAGCAGCTTAGGAGGGCTCCCCACAGATACGCAGTATTTT.

The V and J genes are TRBV5-1 and TRBJ2-5; D not certain. The CDR3 is 15 residues long. CDR1 and CDR2 (germline): SGHRS, YFSETQ. V dropped 1 base and J dropped 4 bases, with 14 bases sitting between them. The CDR3 loop reads CASSLTAGPGETQYF. The CDR3 DNA reads as TGCGCCAGCAGCTTGACGGCAGGCCCGGGAGAGACCCAGTACTTC.

The V call is TRBV20-1, the J call TRBJ2-7; D is possibly TRBD2 (5 bases). CDR1 is DFQATT, CDR2 SNEGSKA, per germline (reference sequence). The CDR3 extends over 14 amino acids. V gave up 2 bases and J gave up 4 bases, with 15 bases separating them. The CDR3 here is CSARRRGQVYEQYF. As DNA, the CDR3 is TGCAGTGCTAGACGGCGAGGGCAAGTTTACGAGCAGTACTTC.

At least ten counts were recorded for this clonotype. The rearrangement joins TRBV19 to TRBJ1-2; 9 positions match TRBD1. J was trimmed by 4 bases and V by 9 bases; bases with no gene match: 9. This CDR3 region has 14 residues. Germline V gene data show CDR1 as LNHDA and CDR2 as SQIVND (reference sequence). The CDR3 DNA is TGTGCCAGCAGCCCAGGGACAGGGAGCTATGGCTACACCTTC. Its protein product is CASSPGTGSYGYTF.

The chain links TRBV6-2 or TRBV6-3 to TRBJ1-1; D remains ambiguous. The CDR3 is made up of 11 amino acids. Germline V lookup: CDR1 MNHEY, CDR2 SVGEGT. The V end was cut by 5 bases, the J end by 8 bases, with 9 bases between. CDR3 DNA sequence: TGTGCCAGCAGTGACAATCTGGAAGCTTTCTTT. It encodes CASSDNLEAFF.

Ten or more counts support this clonotype. The chain carries TRBV10-3 and TRBJ2-3; 10 bases align to TRBD2. The length of the CDR3 is 15 residues. The germline CDR1 and CDR2 sequences are ENHRY and SYGVKD. Unmatched junction bases numbered 6, after V lost 6 bases and J lost 3 bases. CDR3 coding DNA: TGTGCCATCAGGGCTAGCGGGAGTTCGACAGATACGCAGTATTTT. It codes for CAIRASGSSTDTQYF.

This clonotype was observed a handful of times. The V and J genes are TRBV9 and TRBJ2-3; D call uncertain. Trimming removed 0 bases at V and 4 bases at J, with 6 bases between. The CDR3 spans 13 residues. Germline V gene lookup returns CDR1 SGDLS and CDR2 YYNGEE. In DNA, the CDR3 is TGTGCCAGCAGCGTAGAGGTGTCAGATACGCAGTATTTT. This gives the protein CASSVEVSDTQYF.